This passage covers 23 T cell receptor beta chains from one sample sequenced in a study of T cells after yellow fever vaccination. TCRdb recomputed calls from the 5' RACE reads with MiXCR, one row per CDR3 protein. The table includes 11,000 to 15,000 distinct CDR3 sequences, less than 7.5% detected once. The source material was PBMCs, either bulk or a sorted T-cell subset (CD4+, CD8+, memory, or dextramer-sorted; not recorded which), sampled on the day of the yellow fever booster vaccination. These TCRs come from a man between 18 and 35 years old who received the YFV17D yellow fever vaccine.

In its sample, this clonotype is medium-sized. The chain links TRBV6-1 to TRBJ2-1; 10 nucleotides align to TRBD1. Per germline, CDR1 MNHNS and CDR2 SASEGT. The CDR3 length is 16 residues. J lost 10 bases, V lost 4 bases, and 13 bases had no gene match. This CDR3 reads CASSGKPGQGSVEQFF. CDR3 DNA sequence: TGTGCCAGCAGTGGGAAACCGGGACAGGGGTCGGTGGAGCAGTTCTTC.

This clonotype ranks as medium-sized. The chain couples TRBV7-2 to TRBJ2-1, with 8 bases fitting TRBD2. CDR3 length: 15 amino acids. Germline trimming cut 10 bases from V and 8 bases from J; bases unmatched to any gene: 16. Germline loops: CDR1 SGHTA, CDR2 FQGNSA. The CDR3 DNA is TGTGCCACCATCCGGGGGGGGTTATTTCGCCATGAGCAGTTCTTC. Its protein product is CATIRGGLFRHEQFF.

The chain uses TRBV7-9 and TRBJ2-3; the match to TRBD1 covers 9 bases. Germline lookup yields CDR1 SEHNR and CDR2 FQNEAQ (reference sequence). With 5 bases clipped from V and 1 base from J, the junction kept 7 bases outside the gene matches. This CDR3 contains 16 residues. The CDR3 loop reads CASSPQGARGTDTQYF. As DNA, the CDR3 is TGTGCCAGCAGCCCACAGGGGGCGCGAGGCACAGATACGCAGTATTTT.

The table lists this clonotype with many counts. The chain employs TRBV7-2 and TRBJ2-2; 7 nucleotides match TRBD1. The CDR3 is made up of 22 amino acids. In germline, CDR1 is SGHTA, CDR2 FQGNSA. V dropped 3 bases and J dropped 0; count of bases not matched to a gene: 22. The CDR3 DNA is TGTGCCAGCAGCTTTACCTCTCGTCGACAGGGCCGAATATCAACGAACACCGGGGAGCTGTTTTTT. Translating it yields CASSFTSRRQGRISTNTGELFF.

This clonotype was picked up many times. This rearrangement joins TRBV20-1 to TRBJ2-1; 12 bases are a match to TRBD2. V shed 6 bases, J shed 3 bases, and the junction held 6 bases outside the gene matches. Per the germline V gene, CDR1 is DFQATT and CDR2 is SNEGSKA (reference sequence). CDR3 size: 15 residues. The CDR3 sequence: CSAGPTSGGYNEQFF. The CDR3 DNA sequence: TGCAGTGCGGGGCCGACTAGCGGGGGCTACAATGAGCAGTTCTTC.

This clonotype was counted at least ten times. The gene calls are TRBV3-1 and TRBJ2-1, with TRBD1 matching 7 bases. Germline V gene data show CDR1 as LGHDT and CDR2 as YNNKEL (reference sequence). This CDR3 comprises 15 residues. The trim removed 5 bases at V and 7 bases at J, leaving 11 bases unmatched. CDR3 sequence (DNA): TGTGCCAGCAGCTGGGTAGGGGGCGCCGGGAATGAGCAGTTCTTC. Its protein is CASSWVGGAGNEQFF.

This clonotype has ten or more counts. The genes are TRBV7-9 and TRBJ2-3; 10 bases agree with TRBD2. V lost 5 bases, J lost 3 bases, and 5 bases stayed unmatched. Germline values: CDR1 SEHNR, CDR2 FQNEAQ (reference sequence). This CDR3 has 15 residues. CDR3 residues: CASSHGTSATDTQYF. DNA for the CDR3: TGTGCCAGCAGCCACGGGACTAGCGCAACAGATACGCAGTATTTT.

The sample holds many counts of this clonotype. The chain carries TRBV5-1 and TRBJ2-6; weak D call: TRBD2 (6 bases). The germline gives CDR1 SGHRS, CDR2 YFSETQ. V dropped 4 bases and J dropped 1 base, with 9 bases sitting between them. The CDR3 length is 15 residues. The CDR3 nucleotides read TGCGCCAGCAGCCCGCGGGGTTCTGGGGCCAACGTCCTGACTTTC. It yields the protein CASSPRGSGANVLTF.

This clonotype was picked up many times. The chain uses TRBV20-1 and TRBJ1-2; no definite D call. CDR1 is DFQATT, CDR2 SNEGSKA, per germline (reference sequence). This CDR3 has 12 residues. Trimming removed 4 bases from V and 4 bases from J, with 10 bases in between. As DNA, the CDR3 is TGCAGTGCTAACCTTCAGTCCTATGGCTACACCTTC. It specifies CSANLQSYGYTF.

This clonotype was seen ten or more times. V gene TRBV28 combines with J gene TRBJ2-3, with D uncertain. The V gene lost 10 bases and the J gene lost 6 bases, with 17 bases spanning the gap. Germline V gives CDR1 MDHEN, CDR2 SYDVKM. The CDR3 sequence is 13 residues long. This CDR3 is CATLRPGSDTQYF. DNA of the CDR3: TGTGCCACCCTGAGACCCGGTAGCGATACGCAGTATTTT.

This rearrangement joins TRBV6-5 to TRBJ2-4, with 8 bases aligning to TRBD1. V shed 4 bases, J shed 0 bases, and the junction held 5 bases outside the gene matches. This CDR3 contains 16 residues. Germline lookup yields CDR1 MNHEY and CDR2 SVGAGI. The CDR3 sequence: CASSSGQGLAKNIQYF. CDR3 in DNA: TGTGCCAGCAGTTCCGGACAGGGACTAGCCAAAAACATTCAGTACTTC.

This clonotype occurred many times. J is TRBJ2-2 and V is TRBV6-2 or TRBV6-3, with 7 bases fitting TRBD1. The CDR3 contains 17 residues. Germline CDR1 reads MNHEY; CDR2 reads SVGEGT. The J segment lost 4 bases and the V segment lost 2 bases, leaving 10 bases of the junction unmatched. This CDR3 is CASSYRSDRVLTGELFF. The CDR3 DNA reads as TGTGCCAGCAGTTACCGGTCCGACAGGGTTCTCACCGGGGAGCTGTTTTTT.

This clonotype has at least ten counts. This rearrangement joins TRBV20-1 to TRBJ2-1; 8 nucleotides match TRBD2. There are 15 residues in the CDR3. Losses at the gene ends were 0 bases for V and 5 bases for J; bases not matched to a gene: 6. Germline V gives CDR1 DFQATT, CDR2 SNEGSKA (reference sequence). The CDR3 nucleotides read TGCAGTGCTAGAGATTGGAGCGGGGGCGACAATGAGCAGTTCTTC. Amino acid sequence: CSARDWSGGDNEQFF.

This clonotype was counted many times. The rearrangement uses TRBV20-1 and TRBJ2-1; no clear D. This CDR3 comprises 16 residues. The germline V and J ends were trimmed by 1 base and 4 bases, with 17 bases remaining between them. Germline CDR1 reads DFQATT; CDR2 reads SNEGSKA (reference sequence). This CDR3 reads CSARVPGIQTYNEQFF. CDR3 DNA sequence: TGCAGTGCTAGAGTTCCTGGGATCCAGACTTACAATGAGCAGTTCTTC.

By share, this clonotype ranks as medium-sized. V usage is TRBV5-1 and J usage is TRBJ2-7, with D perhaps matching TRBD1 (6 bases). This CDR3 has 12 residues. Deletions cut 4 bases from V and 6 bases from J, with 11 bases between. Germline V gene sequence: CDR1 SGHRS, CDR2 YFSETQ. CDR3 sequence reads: CASSENRAEQYF. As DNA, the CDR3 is TGCGCCAGCAGCGAGAACAGGGCCGAGCAGTACTTC.

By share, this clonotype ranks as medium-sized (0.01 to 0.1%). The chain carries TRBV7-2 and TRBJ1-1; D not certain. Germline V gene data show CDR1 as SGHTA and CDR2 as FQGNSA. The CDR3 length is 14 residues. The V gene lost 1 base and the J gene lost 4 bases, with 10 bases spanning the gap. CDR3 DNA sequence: TGTGCCAGCAGCTTAGGGGCGCATGGCACTGAAGCTTTCTTT. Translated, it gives CASSLGAHGTEAFF.

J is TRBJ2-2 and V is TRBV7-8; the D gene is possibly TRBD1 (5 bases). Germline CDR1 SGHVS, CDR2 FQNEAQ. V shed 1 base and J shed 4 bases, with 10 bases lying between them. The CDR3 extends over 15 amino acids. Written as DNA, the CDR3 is TGTGCCAGCAGCTTAGTCAGGGTGGCCACCGGGGAGCTGTTTTTT. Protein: CASSLVRVATGELFF.

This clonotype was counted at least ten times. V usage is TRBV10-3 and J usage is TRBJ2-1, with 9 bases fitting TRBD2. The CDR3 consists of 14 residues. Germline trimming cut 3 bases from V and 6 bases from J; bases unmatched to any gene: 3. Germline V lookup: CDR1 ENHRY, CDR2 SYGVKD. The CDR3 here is CAISDGGGGNEQFF. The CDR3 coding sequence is TGTGCCATCAGTGATGGCGGGGGGGGCAATGAGCAGTTCTTC.

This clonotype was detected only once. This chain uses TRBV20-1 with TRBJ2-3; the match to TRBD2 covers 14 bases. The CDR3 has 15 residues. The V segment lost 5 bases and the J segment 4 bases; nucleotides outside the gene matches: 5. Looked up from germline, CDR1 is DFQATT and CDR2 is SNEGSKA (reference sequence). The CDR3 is CSAGLAGGTPDTQYF. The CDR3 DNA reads TGCAGTGCTGGACTAGCGGGGGGTACCCCAGATACGCAGTATTTT.

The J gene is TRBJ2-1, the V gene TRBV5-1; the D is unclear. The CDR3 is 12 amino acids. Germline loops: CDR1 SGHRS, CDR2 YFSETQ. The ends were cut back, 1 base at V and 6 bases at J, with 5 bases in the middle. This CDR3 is CASSLLGNEQFF. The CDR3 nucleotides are TGCGCCAGCAGCTTGCTTGGCAATGAGCAGTTCTTC.

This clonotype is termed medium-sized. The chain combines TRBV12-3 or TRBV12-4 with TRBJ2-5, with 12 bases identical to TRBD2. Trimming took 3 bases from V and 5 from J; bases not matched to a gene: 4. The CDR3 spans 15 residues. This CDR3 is CASSFPGTSGETQYF. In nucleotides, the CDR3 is TGTGCCAGCAGTTTCCCCGGGACTAGCGGGGAGACCCAGTACTTC.

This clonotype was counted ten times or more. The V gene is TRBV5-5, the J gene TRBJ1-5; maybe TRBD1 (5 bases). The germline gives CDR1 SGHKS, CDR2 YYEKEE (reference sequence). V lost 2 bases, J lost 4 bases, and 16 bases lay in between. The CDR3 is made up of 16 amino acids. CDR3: CASSFGAGRFNQPQHF. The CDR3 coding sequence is TGTGCCAGCAGCTTTGGGGCAGGGAGGTTTAATCAGCCCCAGCATTTT.

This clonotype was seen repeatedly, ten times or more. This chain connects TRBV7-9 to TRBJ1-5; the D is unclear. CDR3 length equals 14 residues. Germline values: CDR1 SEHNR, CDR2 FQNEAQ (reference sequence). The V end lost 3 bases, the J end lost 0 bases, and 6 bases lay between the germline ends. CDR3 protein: CASSLMGSNQPQHF. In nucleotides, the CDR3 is TGTGCCAGCAGCTTGATGGGTAGCAATCAGCCCCAGCATTTT.